The sequence of this T cell receptor beta chain was determined in a study of blood T cell repertoires in COVID-19. At the level of the study: From the United States, Italy and Spain came samples of acute and convalescent COVID-19. PBMCs, B-cell-depleted T cells, or T cells were the source of the cDNA or gDNA that made up the material.

Looked up from germline, CDR1 is SGDLS and CDR2 is YYNGEE. With 3 bases clipped from V and 6 bases from J, the junction kept 12 bases outside the gene matches. This CDR3 has 17 amino acids. The data were produced by immunoSEQ multiplex PCR, yet TCRdb's version contains in-frame clones alone and is incomplete. The data show approximately 26,000 clones, more than 75% seen once. Input material: peripheral blood. This sequence joins TRBV9 and TRBJ2-1, with TRBD2 matching over 10 bases. The clonotype comes from a human donor in a cohort sampled during active COVID-19. The donor label of this sample is uncertain. CDR3 nucleotides: TGTGCCAGCAGCGCCTACCCCGGGACTAGCGTGACCAATGAGCAGTTCTTC. Translation: CASSAYPGTSVTNEQFF.